One and the same sample provided the 30 T cell receptor beta chains below, sequenced in a study of human T cells and chemical hapten exposure. Time point given: healthy volunteer bleed at 2 weeks. The template was total RNA from unfractionated whole blood. MiXCR, applied by TCRdb to the RACE reads, yields one record per CDR3 protein. The sample shows 130,000 or so distinct CDR3 sequences, more than 7.5% of them seen only once. What was sequenced was whole blood. These TCRs come from a male donor in good health. Some clones in this sample may be carry-over from other donors' samples.

This clonotype occurred a few times. V usage is TRBV12-3 or TRBV12-4 and J usage is TRBJ2-3; TRBD1 agrees at 10 bases. This CDR3 has 15 residues. V lost 5 bases, J lost 5 bases, and 7 bases stayed unmatched. For the CDR3, the DNA is TGTGCCAGCAGTCCCGGGACAGGGGTGGGAGATACGCAGTATTTT. Encoded protein: CASSPGTGVGDTQYF.

This clonotype was recorded at least ten times. The gene calls are TRBV6-6 and TRBJ1-4, with D tentatively TRBD1 (5 bases). V lost 6 bases, J lost 3 bases, and 11 bases lay in between. CDR3 size: 14 residues. From germline, CDR1 is MNHNY and CDR2 SVGAGI (reference sequence). The CDR3, as DNA: TGTGCCAGCAGCTCCGGGACCTCTAATGAAAAACTGTTTTTT. Translation gives CASSSGTSNEKLFF.

The chain employs TRBV4-1 and TRBJ1-1; TRBD1 agrees at 7 bases. The ends lost 1 base at V and 1 base at J; junction bases unmatched: 12. Germline CDR1 MGHRA, CDR2 YSYEKL. This CDR3 comprises 18 residues. The CDR3 region has the DNA TGCGCCAGCAGCCAAGTTGGGGCCAGGGGACAGAGGAACACTGAAGCTTTCTTT. This sequence encodes CASSQVGARGQRNTEAFF.

The rearrangement uses TRBV20-1 and TRBJ2-7, with TRBD2 identical over 7 bases. Germline V gives CDR1 DFQATT, CDR2 SNEGSKA (reference sequence). CDR3 size: 13 residues. The ends lost 6 bases at V and 2 bases at J; junction bases unmatched: 7. DNA of the CDR3: TGCAGTGCCCTCCGAGCGGGGACCTACGAGCAGTACTTC. Translated: CSALRAGTYEQYF.

This chain joins TRBV9 and TRBJ2-2; a possible D gene is TRBD1 (6 bases). Germline assignment: CDR1 SGDLS and CDR2 YYNGEE. There are 13 residues in the CDR3. Trimming removed 4 bases from V and 5 bases from J, with 9 bases in between. CDR3 bases: TGTGCCAGCAGCCCTAGGGGGACCGGGGAGCTGTTTTTT. This gives the protein CASSPRGTGELFF.

This clonotype was found many times. This sequence joins TRBV7-2 and TRBJ2-1, with 9 bases lining up with TRBD2. The germline V gene encodes CDR1 SGHTA and CDR2 FQGNSA. V gave up 1 base and J gave up 6 bases; unmatched junction bases: 7. The length of the CDR3 is 16 residues. This CDR3 is CASSLVVAGVSNEQFF. CDR3 DNA: TGTGCCAGCAGCTTAGTGGTAGCGGGAGTGAGCAATGAGCAGTTCTTC.

The V call is TRBV4-1, the J call TRBJ2-1; no reliable D call. CDR3 size: 15 residues. From germline, CDR1 is MGHRA and CDR2 YSYEKL. The V end was cut by 2 bases, the J end by 7 bases, with 15 bases between. This chain's CDR3 is CASSQPRSTRNEQFF. In nucleotides, the CDR3 is TGCGCCAGCAGCCAACCGAGGAGTACTCGTAATGAGCAGTTCTTC.

This clonotype was counted between two and nine times. The chain has TRBV2 and TRBJ2-2, with TRBD1 as a possible D gene (6 bases). The CDR3 length is 15 residues. Germline V lookup: CDR1 SNHLY, CDR2 FYNNEI. The ends were cut back, 7 bases at V and 4 bases at J, with 16 bases in the middle. The CDR3 coding sequence is TGTGCCAGCACTAGTGGGGGCAGGGTCACCGGGGAGCTGTTTTTT. It yields the protein CASTSGGRVTGELFF.

This clonotype was seen only a few times. The chain carries TRBV12-3 or TRBV12-4 and TRBJ2-1; 10 positions agree with TRBD1. The CDR3 is 14 amino acids. J gave up 5 bases and V 7 bases, and 5 bases lay outside the gene matches. CDR3 in DNA: TGTGCCAGCATCTCTGGGACAGGGGACAATGAGCAGTTCTTC. This translates into CASISGTGDNEQFF.

This clonotype has at least ten counts. The rearrangement joins TRBV5-6 to TRBJ1-2; D gene uncertain. V shed 2 bases and J shed 5 bases, with 10 bases lying between them. The CDR3 contains 13 residues. Germline values: CDR1 SGHDT, CDR2 YYEEEE. The CDR3 DNA is TGTGCCAGCAGCTTTCTGGGCCAGTATGGCTACACCTTC. Protein product: CASSFLGQYGYTF. The whole variable domain, filled in from reference TRBV5-6 and TRBJ1-2, reads DAGVTQSPTHLIKTRGQQVTLRCSPKSGHDTVSWYQQALGQGPQFIFQYYEEEERQRGNFPDRFSGHQFPNYSSELNVNALLLGDSALYLCASSFLGQYGYTFGSGTRLTVV.

The chain recombines TRBV9 with TRBJ2-3, with 8 positions matching TRBD1. V lost 1 base to trimming and J lost 5 bases; unmatched junction nucleotides: 12. This CDR3 is 17 amino acids long. The germline V gene has CDR1 SGDLS and CDR2 YYNGEE. The CDR3 sequence: CASSVSQDRVGGDTQYF. The CDR3 DNA follows: TGTGCCAGCAGCGTAAGCCAGGACAGGGTGGGAGGAGATACGCAGTATTTT.

This clonotype came up many times. V usage is TRBV7-9 and J usage is TRBJ2-1; 7 positions agree with TRBD1. Per the germline V gene, CDR1 is SEHNR and CDR2 is FQNEAQ (reference sequence). This CDR3 is built from 17 residues. V lost 8 bases, J lost 1 base, and 14 bases stayed unmatched. For the CDR3, the DNA is TGTGCCAGCTCCCCCCACTTGACAGGGAAGTCCTACAATGAGCAGTTCTTC. Translation gives CASSPHLTGKSYNEQFF. Filled out from reference TRBV7-9 and TRBJ2-1, the complete variable domain reads DTGVSQNPRHKITKRGQNVTFRCDPISEHNRLYWYRQTLGQGPEFLTYFQNEAQLEKSRLLSDRFSAERPKGSFSTLEIQRTEQGDSAMYLCASSPHLTGKSYNEQFFGPGTRLTVL.

This sequence joins TRBV11-2 and TRBJ2-4, with 13 bases that match TRBD2. Germline CDR1 reads SGHAT; CDR2 reads FQNNGV. This CDR3 comprises 20 residues. V was clipped by 2 bases and J by 0 bases; unmatched bases: 10. The CDR3 protein is CASSLTPGLAGNLAKNIQYF. CDR3 coding DNA: TGTGCCAGCAGCTTAACTCCGGGACTAGCGGGGAACCTAGCCAAAAACATTCAGTACTTC.

The V call is TRBV12-3 or TRBV12-4, the J call TRBJ2-3; D call uncertain. This CDR3 spans 12 amino acids. Trimming took 7 bases from V and 5 from J, leaving 10 bases between them. The CDR3 sequence: CASTGYLDTQYF. DNA for the CDR3: TGTGCCAGCACCGGATATTTAGATACGCAGTATTTT.

This clonotype was picked up many times. This chain links TRBV7-9 with TRBJ2-7; 9 nucleotides line up with TRBD1. CDR1 SEHNR and CDR2 FQNEAQ come from the germline V gene (reference sequence). V lost 5 bases to trimming and J lost 5 bases; unmatched junction nucleotides: 7. CDR3 size: 14 residues. The CDR3 nucleotides read TGTGCCAGCAGCACCGGACAGGGGAACCACGAGCAGTACTTC. It specifies CASSTGQGNHEQYF.

The table lists this clonotype with a few counts. The rearrangement uses TRBV28 and TRBJ2-1, with D maybe TRBD2 (7 bases). The CDR3 totals 15 residues. The V gene's germline CDR1 is MDHEN and CDR2 SYDVKM. V was pared by 4 bases and J by 7 bases, with 17 bases between. The CDR3 DNA is TGTGCCAGCAGTTCCCAAGCGAGGGGGGGGAATGAGCAGTTCTTC. Protein: CASSSQARGGNEQFF.

This chain links TRBV6-6 with TRBJ2-1; perhaps TRBD1 as D (6 bases). CDR3 length: 17 amino acids. Germline CDR1 and CDR2: MNHNY and SVGAGI (reference sequence). V lost 2 bases and J lost 1, with 15 bases in between. CDR3 sequence (DNA): TGTGCCAGCAGTTACCGGCAGGGGCGCGGGTCCTACAATGAGCAGTTCTTC. It specifies CASSYRQGRGSYNEQFF.

This clonotype appeared many times. The rearrangement uses TRBV20-1 and TRBJ2-7; D gene uncertain. Germline lookup yields CDR1 DFQATT and CDR2 SNEGSKA (reference sequence). There are 11 residues in the CDR3. With 2 bases removed from V and 6 bases from J, the gap between germline ends came to 8 bases. Written as DNA, the CDR3 is TGCAGTGCTAGACCGCTTAGCGAGCAGTACTTC. Protein: CSARPLSEQYF.

This clonotype was observed many times. The junction departs from the called germline gene at one end, perhaps through a read error. The J gene is TRBJ2-5, the V gene TRBV2; a possible D gene is TRBD2 (6 bases). The CDR3 extends over 11 amino acids. CDR1 is SNHLY and CDR2 is FYNNEI in the germline V gene. CDR3: CASSEAGLPDF. The CDR3 DNA reads as TGTGCCAGCAGTGAAGCGGGACTCCCCGACTTC. The entire variable domain, with the rest obtained from reference TRBV2 and TRBJ2-5, is as follows: EPEVTQTPSHQVTQMGQEVILRCVPISNHLYFYWYRQILGQKVEFLVSFYNNEISEKSEIFDDQFSVERPDGSNFTLKIRSTKLEDSAMYFCASSEAGLPDFGPGTRLLVL.

Comments on this clonotype: Here the CDR3 omits its conserved ending phenylalanine or tryptophan, so a read error is the likely source. The chain employs TRBV27 and TRBJ1-5; D ambiguous. The CDR3 runs to 12 residues. CDR1 is MNHEY, CDR2 SMNVEV, per germline (reference sequence). Trimming pared 5 bases from V and 1 base from J, leaving 3 bases between. Written as DNA, the CDR3 is TGTGCCAGCAGTGAGAGCAATCAGCCCCAGCATTCT. It translates to CASSESNQPQHS.

J is TRBJ2-7 and V is TRBV27; D assignment may be TRBD1 or TRBD2 (5 bases each). This CDR3 has 15 amino acids. V dropped 5 bases and J dropped 0 bases, with 14 bases sitting between them. Germline assignment: CDR1 MNHEY and CDR2 SMNVEV (reference sequence). The CDR3 sequence is CASSRDGSLSYEQYF. In DNA, the CDR3 is TGTGCCAGCAGTCGGGACGGGTCCCTCTCCTACGAGCAGTACTTC.

The V call is TRBV7-2, the J call TRBJ2-3; D might be TRBD1 (6 bases). This CDR3 contains 17 residues. Per germline, CDR1 SGHTA and CDR2 FQGNSA. Trimming cost V 4 bases and J 2 bases, with 19 bases left between them. The CDR3 region is CASSWGRRIPPTDTQYF. The CDR3 DNA follows: TGTGCCAGCAGCTGGGGGCGACGGATACCTCCCACAGATACGCAGTATTTT. The full variable domain, completed using reference TRBV7-2 and TRBJ2-3, is GAGVSQSPSNKVTEKGKDVELRCDPISGHTALYWYRQSLGQGLEFLIYFQGNSAPDKSGLPSDRFSAERTGGSVSTLTIQRTQQEDSAVYLCASSWGRRIPPTDTQYFGPGTRLTVL.

The chain is built from TRBV6-5 and TRBJ2-1, with 9 bases matching TRBD2. Germline V gene data show CDR1 as MNHEY and CDR2 as SVGAGI. The CDR3 runs to 15 residues. The V and J ends lost 7 bases and 6 bases, in that order; junction bases with no gene match: 10. The chain's CDR3 is CASTEPQAGGNEQFF. CDR3 coding DNA: TGTGCCAGCACCGAGCCCCAAGCGGGAGGCAATGAGCAGTTCTTC.

In regard to this clonotype: At one of its ends the junction is not consistent with the germline gene, which may arise from a read error. J is TRBJ2-7 and V is TRBV3-1, with unresolved D. Germline assignment: CDR1 LGHDT and CDR2 YNNKEL (reference sequence). This CDR3 has 11 amino acids. The CDR3 DNA follows: TGTGCCAGCAGCGAAGAGCGCGAGCAGTACTTC. It is translated as CASSEEREQYF.

This chain joins TRBV7-9 and TRBJ2-2; 8 bases are a match to TRBD1. J was trimmed by 8 bases and V by 5 bases; bases with no gene match: 4. Germline CDR1 is SEHNR and CDR2 is FQNEAQ (reference sequence). This CDR3 spans 13 amino acids. The CDR3 sequence: CASSPGQGGELFF. The DNA for the CDR3 is TGTGCCAGCAGCCCCGGACAGGGTGGGGAGCTGTTTTTT.

Only a few counts were recorded for this clonotype. The J gene is TRBJ2-3, the V gene TRBV7-8; D gene ambiguous. The V and J ends lost 1 base and 1 base respectively, with 12 bases between them. CDR3 length: 16 residues. CDR1 is SGHVS and CDR2 is FQNEAQ in the germline V gene. CDR3 in DNA: TGTGCCAGCAGCTTAGAAGTACCCGTTCGCACAGATACGCAGTATTTT. The encoded protein is CASSLEVPVRTDTQYF.

This chain connects TRBV4-2 to TRBJ2-3; TRBD2 aligns across 10 bases. From germline, CDR1 is LGHNA and CDR2 YNFKEQ. J gave up 4 bases and V 5 bases, and 24 bases lay outside the gene matches. This CDR3 is built from 21 residues. The chain's CDR3 is CASSTKPLSGTSDGVADTQYF. Here the CDR3 DNA reads TGTGCCAGCAGCACCAAACCTCTTTCAGGGACTAGCGATGGGGTGGCAGATACGCAGTATTTT.

This chain uses TRBV24-1 with TRBJ2-2; D ambiguous. V was shortened by 4 bases and J by 4 bases, with 9 bases between the two germline ends. The CDR3 consists of 14 residues. Germline V gene lookup returns CDR1 KGHDR and CDR2 SFDVKD. CDR3 DNA: TGTGCCACCAGTGACAGCTATTTCACCGGGGAGCTGTTTTTT. The encoded protein is CATSDSYFTGELFF.

This chain joins TRBV6-2 or TRBV6-3 and TRBJ1-3, with 7 bases lining up with TRBD1. With 2 bases clipped from V and 1 base from J, the junction kept 2 bases outside the gene matches. This CDR3 comprises 15 residues. Germline-derived CDR1 and CDR2 are MNHEY and SVGEGT. The DNA for the CDR3 is TGTGCCAGCAGTTACCCGACAGGGTCTGGAAACACCATATATTTT. Its protein is CASSYPTGSGNTIYF.

This clonotype was seen a handful of times. The chain joins TRBV7-9 to TRBJ2-7; possible D gene TRBD2, 5 bases. Trimming left V 1 base short and J 3 bases short, with 13 bases between. The CDR3 spans 15 residues. Germline CDR1 reads SEHNR; CDR2 reads FQNEAQ (reference sequence). CDR3 region: CASSLGGLSIYEQYF. In DNA, the CDR3 is TGTGCCAGCAGCTTAGGAGGGTTGTCGATCTACGAGCAGTACTTC.